Given below is one T cell receptor (beta chain) in context. This clone's antigen is unknown. Qualities for individual bases were not recorded, and no much larger clone is one base off. The CDR3 starts with the cysteine, ends with the phenylalanine, and has 16 residues. Here the CDR3 DNA is all that survives: 48 bases in frame from base 1. Cut back by 0 bases and 4 bases, the V and J ends lie 13 bases apart. Based on the germline V gene, the CDR1 and CDR2 sequences are MNHEY and SVGAGI. Participants in the prospective study were enrolled through a virtual design, were aged about 18 to 100 years, and lived in 24 United States geographic areas. Cohort assignment in the prospective study relied on participant-reported clinical history from a screening survey and a study questionnaire. For ImmuneRACE Cohort 3, a participant was defined as recovered based on two consecutive negative NP/OP PCR tests, clearance by a healthcare professional, or resolution of symptoms. In the prospective study, whole blood, serum and a nasopharyngeal or oropharyngeal swab were collected from each participant by mobile phlebotomists. Prospective study participants could optionally give additional blood draws and questionnaires over an approximately two-month period. Before DNA extraction, blood samples from the prospective study were shipped at room temperature or frozen.

The immunoSEQ Assay, a bias-controlled multiplex PCR, was used to amplify TCRbeta CDR3 regions from genomic DNA. In the paper's pipeline: The number of nucleated cells in each sample was estimated from the amplification of reference gene primers within the assay. To quantify the absolute abundance of each unique TCRbeta CDR3 rearrangement, sequence reads were collapsed and filtered. For each sample, productive Simpson clonality was calculated by taking the square root of Simpson's diversity index across productive rearrangements. Held by TCRdb, this immuneACCESS table contains in-frame sequences only and omits some clones. Under half of the omission traces to an unresolved V gene where checked; the cause of the rest is unknown. V, J and clone size derive from that table, while D and trimming were established from the DNA sequence. The sample includes a few hundred thousand clones, with around 90% observed a single time. The top ten clones comprise approximately 5% of the sample.

The sample originates from a study of blood T cell repertoires in COVID-19 (dated by TCRdb to about 2020). In terms of the full investigation: The collaborator samples originated in the United States, Italy and Spain and spanned the acute and convalescent phases of COVID-19. The prospective study material was composed of cDNA or gDNA derived from T cells, B-cell-depleted T cells, or PBMCs. Deeply sampled blood TCRbeta repertoires from subjects exposed to, actively infected with, or recovered from COVID-19 were included in the dataset. The repertoires were made available in a free public database intended to serve as a resource for research on the immune response to SARS-CoV-2. Samples were obtained from the ongoing ImmuneRACE study (first 160 participants) and from 950 to 1,500 subjects provided by 6 global collaborators. Sample metadata almost always included a de-identified subject ID, COVID-19 status, age in years and sex. Where available, HLA class I and class II types were obtained from metadata supplied by the sample provider rather than from assay-based typing. Study-wide findings and limitations: The quantity of clinical and demographic metadata differed by source and by participant and was supplied without curation.

This sequence uses TRBV6-5 and TRBJ1-3; the D segment cannot be called with confidence. The sample comprised PBMCs or T cells enriched from blood (not recorded which). The sequence was collected from a woman aged 25 to 39 who had recovered from COVID-19. The CDR3: CASSYSDLRVGNTIYF. The nucleotides read TGTGCCAGCAGTTACTCGGACCTGAGGGTAGGAAACACCATATATTTT.